Presented here are 20 T cell receptor beta chains from one specimen sequenced in a study of blood T cells in healthy people across ages. Sample-barcoded 5' priming and a J-beta primer mix drove a second PCR of roughly 6 to 12 cycles. TCRdb reprocessed the 5' RACE reads with MiXCR, giving one entry per CDR3 protein. The sample includes approximately 800,000 distinct CDR3 sequences, roughly 24% seen only once; the top ten take 2.5% to 3.5%. The data were also submitted as part of a second study, on T cells of mothers and their children.

Source material: blood. Receptors were obtained from a boy under 18 in good health.

The chain couples TRBV28 to TRBJ2-1; 8 bases are shared with TRBD2. The J call may be incorrect, as the DNA end agrees better with TRBJ2-5. The germline CDR1 and CDR2 sequences are MDHEN and SYDVKM. The CDR3 is 14 amino acids. In DNA form, the CDR3 reads TGTGCCAGCATCCACCCCCGGGGGGGAGAGACCCAGTACTTC. Translating it yields CASIHPRGGETQYF.

The rearrangement joins TRBV2 to TRBJ2-5; either TRBD1 or TRBD2 may fit D (6 bases each). From germline, CDR1 is SNHLY and CDR2 FYNNEI. The CDR3 contains 15 residues. V gave up 5 bases and J gave up 1 base, with 14 bases separating them. The CDR3 here is CASSSEGESQETQYF. Written as DNA, the CDR3 is TGTGCCAGCAGTTCGGAGGGGGAGTCCCAAGAGACCCAGTACTTC.

This chain connects TRBV7-9 to TRBJ2-4; TRBD1 matches 9 bases. The CDR3 spans 14 residues. Germline V lookup: CDR1 SEHNR, CDR2 FQNEAQ (reference sequence). V trimming: 3 bases; J trimming: 8 bases; junction bases outside the gene matches: 5. The CDR3 sequence is CASSLWDRADIQYF. As DNA, the CDR3 is TGTGCCAGCAGCTTGTGGGACAGGGCGGACATTCAGTACTTC. The full variable domain, its missing parts supplied by reference TRBV7-9 and TRBJ2-4, is DTGVSQNPRHKITKRGQNVTFRCDPISEHNRLYWYRQTLGQGPEFLTYFQNEAQLEKSRLLSDRFSAERPKGSFSTLEIQRTEQGDSAMYLCASSLWDRADIQYFGAGTRLSVL.

For this clonotype: One end of the junction fails to match germline, which may point to a read error. The chain employs TRBV7-2 and TRBJ2-3; D not resolved. The CDR3 sequence is 13 residues long. The V gene's germline CDR1 is SGHTA and CDR2 FQGNSA. The CDR3 bases are TGCGCCAGCAGCCAAGATACAAACAAGGCGCAGTATTTT. It is translated as CASSQDTNKAQYF. The full variable domain, rest sourced from reference TRBV7-2 and TRBJ2-3, is GAGVSQSPSNKVTEKGKDVELRCDPISGHTALYWYRQSLGQGLEFLIYFQGNSAPDKSGLPSDRFSAERTGGSVSTLTIQRTQQEDSAVYLCASSQDTNKAQYFGPGTRLTVL.

The chain carries TRBV7-9 and TRBJ2-1, with TRBD2 matching over 9 bases. The DNA end lines up better with TRBJ2-5; the J call may be wrong. Germline CDR1 SEHNR, CDR2 FQNEAQ (reference sequence). CDR3 size: 15 residues. The CDR3 DNA reads TGTGCCAGCAGCTTATTAGCGGGGGCCACAGAGACCCAGTACTTC. As protein: CASSLLAGATETQYF.

This clonotype was seen only a few times. The chain recombines TRBV7-2 with TRBJ1-5, with D perhaps TRBD1 (6 bases). The CDR3 is made up of 15 amino acids. The V end lost 5 bases, the J end lost 2 bases, and 13 bases lay between the germline ends. Germline CDR1 reads SGHTA; CDR2 reads FQGNSA. In DNA form, the CDR3 reads TGTGCCAGCAGCCGGGACACCGTACGCAATCAGCCCCAGCATTTT. The encoded protein is CASSRDTVRNQPQHF.

This clonotype was detected only a few times. The DNA for the CDR3 is TGCAGTGCTAGGGGCACAGCACCCTACAATGAGCAGTTCTTC. This codes for CSARGTAPYNEQFF. The V gene is TRBV20-1, the J gene TRBJ2-1; D is unresolved. The CDR3 spans 14 residues. V lost 3 bases and J lost 2, with 11 bases in between. Germline V gene sequence: CDR1 DFQATT, CDR2 SNEGSKA (reference sequence).

The genes are TRBV3-1 and TRBJ1-1; D is unresolved. V shed 1 base and J shed 0 bases, with 6 bases lying between them. The germline CDR1 and CDR2 sequences are LGHDT and YNNKEL (reference sequence). CDR3 length: 14 amino acids. The DNA for the CDR3 is TGTGCCAGCAGCCAAGGACCTATGAACACTGAAGCTTTCTTT. Its translation is CASSQGPMNTEAFF.

The V gene is TRBV6-5, the J gene TRBJ2-5; TRBD2 aligns across 8 bases. Trimming cost V 0 bases and J 5 bases; bases outside gene matches: 11. The CDR3 sequence is 17 residues long. The germline CDR1 and CDR2 sequences are MNHEY and SVGAGI. CDR3 sequence: CASSYSFAGGSKETQYF. The CDR3 DNA is TGTGCCAGCAGTTACTCGTTTGCGGGGGGATCCAAGGAGACCCAGTACTTC.

This clonotype turned up a few times. The rearrangement joins TRBV3-1 to TRBJ2-5; D possibly corresponds to TRBD2 (7 bases). The assigned J gene may be wrong: the sequence end matches TRBJ2-7 better. Germline V gene lookup returns CDR1 LGHDT and CDR2 YNNKEL (reference sequence). The CDR3 contains 14 residues. The CDR3 DNA follows: TGTGCCAGCAGCCAAGATCGGGGGGCTCACGAGCAGTACTTC. Translating it yields CASSQDRGAHEQYF.

V is TRBV2 and J is TRBJ2-1, with D maybe TRBD2 (7 bases). V was pared by 7 bases and J by 3 bases, with 16 bases between. Germline CDR1 SNHLY, CDR2 FYNNEI. There are 15 residues in the CDR3. The CDR3 DNA follows: TGTGCCAGCACTTGGGGTAGGGGGGGCTACAATGAGCAGTTCTTC. It codes for CASTWGRGGYNEQFF.

This clonotype turned up a few times. The chain employs TRBV20-1 and TRBJ2-3, with TRBD2 identical over 8 bases. The CDR3 runs to 16 residues. Germline V gives CDR1 DFQATT, CDR2 SNEGSKA (reference sequence). The trim removed 0 bases at V and 3 bases at J, leaving 8 bases unmatched. The CDR3 spells CSARDYSGEMTDTQYF. For the CDR3, the DNA is TGCAGTGCTAGAGATTATAGCGGGGAAATGACAGATACGCAGTATTTT.

DNA for the CDR3: TGTGCCAGCAGTTCCTTCGGGACTGTCGAAGAGACCCAGTACTTC. This encodes CASSSFGTVEETQYF. The V gene is TRBV6-5, the J gene TRBJ2-5, with D perhaps matching TRBD2 (6 bases). The ends were cut back, 4 bases at V and 3 bases at J, with 15 bases in the middle. The CDR3 covers 15 residues. Germline V CDR1 and CDR2: MNHEY, SVGAGI.

This clonotype was observed a few times. The chain links TRBV4-1 to TRBJ1-2; 9 bases are a match to TRBD1. The junction had 5 bases not matched to a gene; V was cut back by 1 base and J by 8 bases. The CDR3 consists of 14 residues. The germline V gene has CDR1 MGHRA and CDR2 YSYEKL. The DNA of the CDR3 is TGCGCCAGCAGCCAAGTGACAGGGGGAGGCGGCTACACCTTC. It translates to CASSQVTGGGGYTF.

The V gene is TRBV20-1, the J gene TRBJ2-3; D unclear. Deletions cut 3 bases from V and 4 bases from J, with 26 bases between. From germline, CDR1 is DFQATT and CDR2 SNEGSKA (reference sequence). The CDR3 is 18 amino acids. CDR3 in DNA: TGCAGTGCTAGTAGATGGCCCTCCGGCGGTCCCGGCGCAGATACGCAGTATTTT. Protein sequence: CSASRWPSGGPGADTQYF.

The chain joins TRBV7-9 to TRBJ1-4; D is possibly TRBD1 (6 bases). The CDR3 length is 14 residues. Deletions cut 4 bases from V and 12 bases from J, with 18 bases between. From germline, CDR1 is SEHNR and CDR2 FQNEAQ (reference sequence). The CDR3 DNA follows: TGTGCCAGCAGCTCAGAAGGGGGTACTTCGGAACTGTTTTTT. This sequence encodes CASSSEGGTSELFF.

The table lists this clonotype with a few counts. V and J are TRBV6-1 and TRBJ2-3; 10 bases agree with TRBD1. Looked up from germline, CDR1 is MNHNS and CDR2 is SASEGT. Trimming cost V 5 bases and J 4 bases; bases outside gene matches: 9. There are 16 residues in the CDR3. In DNA form, the CDR3 reads TGTGCCAGCAGTAATACCGGGACAGGGGACGCAGATACGCAGTATTTT. This translates into CASSNTGTGDADTQYF.

Regarding this clonotype: This CDR3 is missing its conserved last phenylalanine or tryptophan, likely due to a read error. The V and J genes are TRBV12-3 or TRBV12-4 and TRBJ1-2; 12 bases fit TRBD1. V lost 5 bases to trimming and J lost 4 bases; unmatched junction nucleotides: 5. The CDR3 totals 15 residues. CDR3 in amino acids: CASSPGTGGFYGYTL. The DNA for the CDR3 is TGTGCCAGCAGTCCGGGGACAGGGGGCTTCTATGGCTACACCCTC.

The table lists this clonotype with a few counts. The junction does not match germline at one end; this may be a read error. The CDR3 nucleotides read TGTGCCGGCAGTGACGGGGCGGTGGAGACCCAGTACTTC. This gives the protein CAGSDGAVETQYF. The V and J genes are TRBV2 and TRBJ2-5; D may be TRBD1 or TRBD2 (5 bases each). CDR3 size: 13 residues. Looked up from germline, CDR1 is SNHLY and CDR2 is FYNNEI.

The gene calls are TRBV29-1 and TRBJ2-7; D perhaps matches TRBD1 (5 bases). CDR3 length equals 15 residues. Germline lookup yields CDR1 SQVTM and CDR2 ANQGSEA. Trimming stripped 5 bases from V and 3 bases from J, with 20 bases between. The CDR3 loop reads CSVLLGQGHFYEQYF. The CDR3 DNA reads TGCAGCGTTCTTCTTGGGCAGGGTCATTTCTACGAGCAGTACTTC.